Here is one T cell receptor beta chain with its context. J lost 6 bases, V lost 6 bases, and 2 bases had no gene match. CDR3 length equals 12 residues. From germline, CDR1 is SNHLY and CDR2 FYNNEI. Assay: immunoSEQ multiplex PCR; the TCRdb copy retains only in-frame clones and omits some. The repertoire holds 200,000 to 300,000 clones, with over 80% as singletons. The sample comes from a study of blood T cell repertoires in COVID-19. Sequencing input: PBMCs or T cells enriched from blood (not recorded which). The chain carries TRBV2 and TRBJ2-3, with 8 bases that match TRBD1. The TCR comes from a man aged 45-65 years who had been exposed to COVID-19. The CDR3 protein is CASRDRDDTQYF. The CDR3 DNA is TGTGCCAGCAGGGACAGGGACGATACGCAGTATTTT.